This T cell receptor (beta chain) was identified during a study of cytomegalovirus exposure and HLA in healthy donors. This CDR3 is built from 14 residues. From germline, CDR1 is LNHDA and CDR2 SQIVND (reference sequence). Trimming stripped 4 bases from V and 4 bases from J, with 13 bases between. Researchers ran the PCR with 60 Vbeta and 13 Jbeta primers. Method: immunoSEQ multiplex PCR; TCRdb's copy keeps in-frame clones and lacks some. The sample shows about 140,000 clones, approximately 84% of them seen only once. This chain joins TRBV19 and TRBJ1-2; D call uncertain. Material for sequencing was PBMCs. The sequence derives from a woman aged 40 to 49 in good health and CMV-seronegative. The CDR3 here is CASSRPESIYGYTF. CDR3 coding DNA: TGTGCCAGTAGTAGGCCCGAAAGTATCTATGGCTACACCTTC.